These 25 T cell receptor beta chains share one sample of origin, sequenced in a study of tumor and adjacent non-tumor tissue in lung cancer. RNA was extracted from bulk tissue without any cell sorting. TCRbeta libraries were built with three rounds of nested PCR, modified from ARM-PCR. TCRdb re-called the multiplex PCR reads with MiXCR, one entry per CDR3 protein. The sample holds fewer than 120,000 distinct CDR3 sequences, 84% seen once. The sample consisted of lung tumor tissue. These receptor sequences come from an older man with non-small cell lung cancer.

The rearrangement joins TRBV6-2 or TRBV6-3 to TRBJ2-1; D possibly uses TRBD1 or TRBD2 (6 bases each). The length of the CDR3 is 15 residues. Germline V gene data show CDR1 as MNHEY and CDR2 as SVGEGT. With 2 bases removed from V and 9 bases from J, the gap between germline ends came to 17 bases. CDR3 bases: TGTGCCAGCAGTTACCTTCGGGGGCGGTTACGTGAGCAGTTCTTC. The encoded protein is CASSYLRGRLREQFF.

V and J are TRBV20-1 and TRBJ1-5, with unresolved D. The germline V gene has CDR1 DFQATT and CDR2 SNEGSKA (reference sequence). V was trimmed by 2 bases and J by 10 bases, leaving 21 bases between them. This CDR3 has 15 amino acids. The CDR3: CSARSTWTGLGPQHF. CDR3 bases: TGCAGTGCTAGATCCACATGGACGGGCCTTGGTCCCCAGCATTTT.

Regarding this clonotype: The junction departs from the called germline gene at one end, perhaps through a read error. This sequence joins TRBV4-2 and TRBJ1-6; D gene uncertain. CDR3 length equals 15 residues. From germline, CDR1 is LGHNA and CDR2 YNFKEQ. CDR3 sequence: CASGRSSGKGSPLHF. The CDR3 DNA reads TGTGCCAGCGGCCGATCATCCGGAAAGGGTTCACCCCTCCATTTT.

This chain joins TRBV6-4 and TRBJ2-3, with 10 bases that match TRBD2. The CDR3 contains 13 residues. Germline CDR1 is MRHNA and CDR2 is SNTAGT. The junction had 5 bases not matched to a gene; V was cut back by 7 bases and J by 7 bases. CDR3 protein: CASIEREGNTQYF. The CDR3 nucleotides read TGTGCCAGCATTGAGCGGGAGGGGAATACGCAGTATTTT.

The V call is TRBV11-2, the J call TRBJ2-5, with 9 bases that match TRBD2. The ends lost 9 bases at V and 7 bases at J; junction bases unmatched: 15. This CDR3 has 15 amino acids. Germline V gene data show CDR1 as SGHAT and CDR2 as FQNNGV. The CDR3 nucleotides read TGTGCCAGTAGCATTAGCACCGGGACTAGCAGGACCCAGTACTTC. Translating it yields CASSISTGTSRTQYF.

With regard to this clonotype: The CDR3 end shows no conserved phenylalanine or tryptophan, and so a read error is likely. The DNA is left out, because the CDR3 cannot be placed on it with certainty; the CDR3 is given as TCRdb lists it. The gene calls are TRBV4-3 and TRBJ2-1; the table's TRBD2 call for D was not verified on the DNA. Including both end residues, the CDR3 is 17 amino acids long. The germline CDR1 and CDR2 sequences are LGHNA and YSLEER. CDR3 region: CASSQDSAGAEHNEEFL.

A word on this clonotype: Sequence at one end of the junction differs from germline and may be a read error. V usage is TRBV11-2 and J usage is TRBJ2-7; unclear D gene. Germline loops: CDR1 SGHAT, CDR2 FQNNGV. This CDR3 spans 15 amino acids. CDR3: CASGLDPMGSYEQYF. The CDR3 nucleotides read TGTGCCAGCGGCTTAGACCCTATGGGGTCCTACGAACAGTACTTC.

In regard to this clonotype: A read error is likely, as this CDR3 ends without the conserved phenylalanine or tryptophan. It is unclear where the CDR3 begins or ends on the DNA, so no DNA is shown, and the CDR3 is as TCRdb lists it. This CDR3 is CSVRPGQGANEQYL. V and J are TRBV29-1 and TRBJ2-7; the table's TRBD1 call for D was not verified on the DNA. Germline CDR1 and CDR2: SQVTM and ANQGSEA. Inclusive of both ends, the CDR3 amounts to 14 amino acids.

In the case of this clonotype: The CDR3 end shows no conserved phenylalanine or tryptophan, and so a read error is likely. The chain employs TRBV4-2 and TRBJ1-5, with 10 nucleotides matching TRBD1. CDR1 is LGHNA, CDR2 YNFKEQ, per germline. This CDR3 has 15 residues. Trimming took 9 bases from V and 5 from J; bases not matched to a gene: 10. The CDR3 reads CARNLQGTGDQPQHS. The CDR3 bases are TGTGCCAGGAACCTTCAAGGGACAGGGGATCAGCCCCAGCATTCT.

A remark on this clonotype: One end of the junction does not line up with germline, which may come from a read error. This rearrangement joins TRBV29-1 to TRBJ2-2, with 7 bases fitting TRBD2. There are 14 residues in the CDR3. From germline, CDR1 is SQVTM and CDR2 ANQGSEA. CDR3 loop: CNADVAGGTGDLFF. CDR3 DNA: TGCAACGCTGACGTAGCGGGTGGCACCGGGGACCTGTTTTTT.

For this clonotype: One end of the junction does not line up with germline, which may come from a read error. The gene calls are TRBV5-4 and TRBJ2-7; 7 nucleotides align to TRBD1. The germline gives CDR1 SGHNT, CDR2 YYREEE (reference sequence). CDR3 length equals 14 residues. This chain's CDR3 is CASSPWTGVYEQYF. The CDR3 DNA follows: TGTGCCAGCAGCCCGTGGACAGGAGTCTATGAGCAGTATTTC.

The genes are TRBV29-1 and TRBJ1-2; no clear D gene. V was trimmed by 8 bases and J by 7 bases, leaving 29 bases between them. The CDR3 consists of 16 residues. The germline CDR1 and CDR2 sequences are SQVTM and ANQGSEA. The CDR3 nucleotides read TGCAGCATTGTCCCCTATCAATCGTCGGGAGAAGTTGGCTACACCTTC. This sequence encodes CSIVPYQSSGEVGYTF.

With respect to this clonotype: Germline and junction disagree at one end, which may indicate a read error. The genes are TRBV29-1 and TRBJ2-2, with 8 bases aligning to TRBD2. From germline, CDR1 is SQVTM and CDR2 ANQGSEA. This CDR3 comprises 14 residues. For the CDR3, the DNA is TGCAGCGCTGAGGTAGCGGGGAGCACCGGGGAGCTGTTCTTT. This sequence encodes CSAEVAGSTGELFF.

This clonotype has only a few counts. A much larger clone sits a single nucleotide away, making a read error possible. CDR3 residues: CASRRGSVSTGRTEAFF. Written as DNA, the CDR3 is TGTGCCAGCAGGCGAGGATCGGTTTCGACAGGGAGGACTGAAGCTTTCTTT. The V and J genes are TRBV7-9 and TRBJ1-1, with TRBD1 matching over 7 bases. Losses at the gene ends were 6 bases for V and 5 bases for J; bases not matched to a gene: 18. Germline CDR1 reads SEHNR; CDR2 reads FQNEAQ (reference sequence). The CDR3 totals 17 residues. Full variable domain (remainder filled in from reference TRBV7-9 and TRBJ1-1): DTGVSQNPRHKITKRGQNVTFRCDPISEHNRLYWYRQTLGQGPEFLTYFQNEAQLEKSRLLSDRFSAERPKGSFSTLEIQRTEQGDSAMYLCASRRGSVSTGRTEAFFGQGTRLTVV.

In this sample, this clonotype turned up once. Germline is not matched at one junction end, which may reflect a read error. This sequence joins TRBV12-3 or TRBV12-4 and TRBJ1-1, with D hard to call. This CDR3 is built from 12 residues. CDR3 residues: CAGSGSPTEALF. The DNA for the CDR3 is TGTGCAGGCAGCGGTTCCCCGACTGAAGCTCTCTTT.

Note on this clonotype: No conserved phenylalanine or tryptophan is present at the end of the CDR3, so a read error is the likely explanation. The chain links TRBV5-1 to TRBJ2-7; D tentatively reads TRBD1 or TRBD2 (7 bases each). Germline values: CDR1 SGHRS, CDR2 YFSETQ. The CDR3 has 14 amino acids. CDR3: CASSGTGQDYEQYL. In DNA, the CDR3 is TGCGCTAGCAGCGGGACCGGACAGGACTACGAGCAGTACTTA.

This clonotype showed up just once. The chain uses TRBV4-1 and TRBJ2-5, with 7 bases matching TRBD2. The J call may be in error: the DNA end matches TRBJ2-1 better. The CDR3 extends over 14 amino acids. Per germline, CDR1 MGHRA and CDR2 YSYEKL. CDR3: CASSLDWGGGTQFF. In DNA form, the CDR3 reads TGCGCCAGCAGCCTAGATTGGGGGGGAGGGACCCAGTTCTTC.

Worth noting for this clonotype: The junction does not match germline at one end; this may be a read error. This rearrangement joins TRBV11-2 to TRBJ2-3, with TRBD2 matching 9 bases. The germline CDR1 and CDR2 sequences are SGHAT and FQNNGV. The CDR3 runs to 17 residues. This CDR3 reads CVSNLDLAGRITDTQYF. The DNA for the CDR3 is TGTGTCAGCAACTTAGATCTAGCGGGACGAATCACAGATACGCAGTATTTT.

Regarding this clonotype: A much larger clone lies a single base off, so this may be a read error. The rearrangement joins TRBV11-2 to TRBJ2-1; perhaps D is TRBD1 or TRBD2 (5 bases each). The CDR3 has 15 residues. Germline V CDR1 and CDR2: SGHAT, FQNNGV. DNA of the CDR3: TGTGTCAGCAGCTTCGGAGGAACGGGGCGTAATGAGCAGTTCTTC. Translated: CVSSFGGTGRNEQFF.

As regards this clonotype: The junction and the germline gene differ at one end; a read error may be behind it. The gene calls are TRBV6-6 and TRBJ1-2, with 9 bases matching TRBD1. Germline CDR1 is MNHNY and CDR2 is SVGAGI (reference sequence). The CDR3 is 14 amino acids. CDR3 in DNA: TGTGCCATCAGTATTCCGGGACAGGGCTATGACTACACCTTC. The encoded protein is CAISIPGQGYDYTF.

The rearrangement links TRBV6-1 to TRBJ2-2; tentative D call: TRBD2 (5 bases). The CDR3 runs to 16 residues. Germline CDR1 is MNHNS and CDR2 is SASEGT. The CDR3 protein is CLSSHSPIGDSGELFF. The CDR3 region has the DNA TGTCTCAGCAGTCACTCACCAATCGGGGATTCCGGGGAGCTGTTTTTT.

On this clonotype itself: Germline and junction disagree at one end, which may indicate a read error. The CDR3 coding sequence is TGTGACAGCAGCTTCGGGGGACTAGCGGTCAATGAGCAGTTCTTC. The encoded protein is CDSSFGGLAVNEQFF. The genes are TRBV28 and TRBJ2-1; 11 positions match TRBD2. The CDR3 is 15 residues long. Germline CDR1 and CDR2: MDHEN and SYDVKM.

Worth noting for this clonotype: One end of the junction is discordant with germline, which a read error may explain. The chain couples TRBV6-5 to TRBJ2-2; D not resolved. The germline CDR1 and CDR2 sequences are MNHEY and SVGAGI. CDR3 size: 16 residues. The CDR3 loop reads CAGSPKAKANTGELFF. CDR3 coding DNA: TGTGCCGGCAGCCCCAAAGCGAAGGCGAACACCGGGGAGCTGTTTTTT.

J is TRBJ2-1 and V is TRBV12-3 or TRBV12-4, with D perhaps TRBD1 (5 bases). V dropped 5 bases and J dropped 3 bases, with 17 bases sitting between them. The CDR3 contains 16 residues. DNA for the CDR3: TGTGCCAGCAGTACTGCAACAGGTATCTTCTACAATGAGCAGTTCTTC. As protein: CASSTATGIFYNEQFF.

This chain links TRBV6-1 with TRBJ2-1; tentative D call: TRBD2 (7 bases). The CDR3 is 16 residues long. Per the germline V gene, CDR1 is MNHNS and CDR2 is SASEGT. V was pared by 10 bases and J by 6 bases, with 25 bases between. The CDR3 region is CANSLRGGTESNEQFF. In DNA, the CDR3 is TGTGCCAACAGCCTAAGGGGGGGCACCGAGTCCAATGAGCAGTTCTTC.